The rows below give T cell receptor beta chains drawn from one sample of a study of T-cell reconstitution after alpha-beta-depleted transplantation in children. TCRdb independently ran MiXCR on the PCR reads; one entry per CDR3 protein. The sample yields about 110,000 distinct CDR3 sequences, about 9.4% seen once. Material: PBMCs, obtained before TCRalphabeta/CD19-depleted stem cell transplant. The source is a boy between 2 and 10 years old with acute lymphoblastic leukemia, due to receive a stem cell transplant. Each CDR3 is given with its conserved first and last residue. D genes are given only for firm matches. Size is stated for part of the rows, as once, few or many counts, or as a class when the clone is expanded.

d_call,clone_size,v_call,j_call,cdr3_aa,cdr3_nt
-,many,TRBV7-6,TRBJ1-5,CASSLGQGSGQPQHF,TGTGCCAGCAGCTTAGGTCAGGGTTCCGGTCAGCCCCAGCATTTT
TRBD2,-,TRBV5-5,TRBJ2-7,CASSFTGGPWDEQYF,TGTGCCAGCAGCTTCACGGGAGGGCCCTGGGACGAGCAGTACTTC
TRBD2,many,TRBV20-1,TRBJ2-7,CSACPTSGRGDEQYF,TGCAGTGCTTGCCCGACTAGCGGGAGAGGGGACGAGCAGTACTTC
-,many,TRBV7-2,TRBJ2-7,CASSLASGPYEQYF,TGTGCCAGCAGCTTAGCTAGCGGCCCCTACGAGCAGTACTTC
TRBD1,-,TRBV28,TRBJ2-7,CASSLPTGGTYDEQYF,TGTGCCAGCAGTTTACCGACAGGGGGAACCTATGACGAGCAGTACTTC
-,many,TRBV3-1,TRBJ2-7,CASSHRGGLTSYEQYF,TGTGCCAGCAGCCATCGAGGGGGACTAACCTCCTACGAGCAGTACTTC
-,many,TRBV6-1,TRBJ2-1,CATVSQIGMSYNEQFF,TGTGCCACCGTTTCCCAAATCGGGATGTCCTACAATGAGCAGTTCTTC
-,-,TRBV5-1,TRBJ1-1,CASSLYGGWGNTEAFF,TGCGCCAGCAGCTTGTACGGGGGCTGGGGGAACACTGAAGCTTTCTTT
-,many,TRBV29-1,TRBJ2-7,CSVESGYEQYF,TGCAGCGTTGAGTCTGGCTACGAGCAGTACTTC
-,few,TRBV7-9,TRBJ1-1,CASTHRQMNTEAFF,TGTGCCAGCACCCACCGACAGATGAACACTGAAGCTTTCTTT
TRBD2,few,TRBV7-8,TRBJ2-5,CASSHKTPLAAQETQYF,TGTGCCAGCAGCCACAAGACCCCACTAGCGGCCCAAGAGACCCAGTACTTC
-,many,TRBV12-3/TRBV12-4,TRBJ2-7,CASSNGVSSSYEQYF,TGTGCCAGCAGTAATGGAGTTTCTAGTTCCTACGAGCAGTACTTC
-,-,TRBV5-1,TRBJ1-4,CASSLEYRAEKLFF,TGCGCCAGCAGCTTGGAATACAGGGCTGAAAAACTGTTTTTT
-,-,TRBV10-2,TRBJ2-1,CASSASEYSYNEQFF,TGCGCCAGCAGTGCTAGCGAATACTCCTACAATGAGCAGTTCTTC
TRBD2,-,TRBV3-1,TRBJ2-7,CASSQVSSGSAYEQYF,TGTGCCAGCAGCCAAGTTTCTAGCGGGAGTGCGTACGAGCAGTACTTC
-,few,TRBV7-8,TRBJ2-1,CASSAPPDKQFF,TGTGCCAGCAGCGCCCCCCCGGACAAGCAGTTCTTC
-,few,TRBV5-1,TRBJ2-1,CASSLGDYGNNEQFF,TGCGCCAGCAGCCTGGGTGACTATGGGAACAATGAGCAGTTCTTC
-,few,TRBV5-1,TRBJ2-7,CASSLRFRDAISYEQYF,TGCGCCAGCAGCTTGCGGTTTCGGGACGCAATCTCCTACGAGCAGTACTTC
TRBD1,-,TRBV6-5,TRBJ2-7,CASSYALRDSQDF,TGTGCCAGCAGTTACGCCCTAAGGGACAGCCAAGACTTC
-,-,TRBV29-1,TRBJ1-1,CSVDPGNTEAFF,TGCAGCGTTGATCCGGGGAACACTGAAGCTTTCTTT
-,few,TRBV5-1,TRBJ2-5,CASSLGSGVRETQYF,TGCGCCAGCAGCTTGGGATCGGGAGTAAGAGAGACCCAGTACTTC
-,few,TRBV28,TRBJ2-1,CASSSLAASYNEQFF,TGTGCCAGCAGTTCGTTAGCGGCCTCCTACAATGAGCAGTTCTTC
-,-,TRBV20-1,TRBJ1-5,CSARARTYSNQPQHF,TGCAGTGCTAGGGCCAGAACTTATAGCAATCAGCCCCAGCATTTT
-,-,TRBV7-2,TRBJ2-1,CASSLEVLASGNEQFF,TGTGCCAGCAGCCTAGAGGTGCTAGCGAGTGGAAATGAGCAGTTCTTC
-,-,TRBV5-1,TRBJ1-1,CASSSQENTEAFF,TGCGCCAGCAGTTCCCAGGAGAACACTGAAGCTTTCTTT
TRBD1,-,TRBV5-1,TRBJ2-5,CASSSNRGGRETQYF,TGCGCCAGCAGTTCTAACAGGGGTGGTCGAGAGACCCAGTACTTC
TRBD2,many,TRBV20-1,TRBJ2-7,CSARDGRTSPYEQYF,TGCAGTGCTAGAGATGGGAGGACTAGCCCCTACGAGCAGTACTTC
-,many,TRBV5-1,TRBJ2-7,CASSLGAAEGYGEQYF,TGCGCCAGCAGCCTGGGAGCAGCGGAGGGGTACGGTGAGCAGTACTTC
-,few,TRBV6-5,TRBJ2-1,CATPGRASYNEQFF,TGTGCCACTCCGGGTCGGGCATCCTACAATGAGCAGTTCTTC
TRBD1,-,TRBV7-2,TRBJ1-2,CASTIGQGAGGYTF,TGTGCCAGCACAATTGGGCAGGGGGCGGGCGGCTACACCTTC
-,-,TRBV12-3/TRBV12-4,TRBJ2-5,CASSLGQPQETQYF,TGTGCCAGCAGTTTAGGACAGCCCCAAGAGACCCAGTACTTC
TRBD2,many,TRBV6-1,TRBJ2-1,CASSERGLGYTYEQFF,TGTGCCAGCAGTGAAAGGGGACTAGGGTATACATATGAGCAGTTCTTC
TRBD2,many,TRBV6-2/TRBV6-3,TRBJ2-3,CASSDAAGGPDTQYF,TGTGCCAGCAGTGATGCAGCGGGAGGCCCAGATACGCAGTATTTT
TRBD2,-,TRBV7-2,TRBJ2-2,CASSPGLVLWELFF,TGTGCCAGCAGCCCGGGACTAGTTCTCTGGGAGCTGTTTTTT
TRBD1,few,TRBV14,TRBJ2-1,CASSHPRKGASYNEQFF,TGTGCCAGCAGCCACCCAAGGAAGGGGGCATCTTACAATGAGCAGTTCTTC
TRBD2,few,TRBV25-1,TRBJ2-2,CASSEPGLAGNAGELFF,TGTGCCAGCAGTGAACCGGGACTAGCGGGAAATGCCGGGGAGCTGTTTTTT
TRBD1,many,TRBV18,TRBJ2-5,CASSPKDRAWETQYF,TGTGCCAGCTCACCAAAGGACAGGGCCTGGGAGACCCAGTACTTC
TRBD2,-,TRBV20-1,TRBJ2-3,CSASLAGSTDTQYF,TGCAGTGCTAGTCTAGCGGGGTCCACAGATACGCAGTATTTT
-,few,TRBV29-1,TRBJ2-1,CSVEDRSGGTSSYNEQFF,TGCAGCGTTGAAGATCGGTCAGGCGGGACCAGCTCCTACAATGAGCAGTTCTTC
-,-,TRBV20-1,TRBJ2-1,CSARDNTRSPAEQFF,TGCAGTGCTAGAGATAATACTAGGTCGCCGGCTGAGCAGTTCTTC
TRBD1,few,TRBV19,TRBJ1-4,CASRTPGTGRTNEKLFF,TGTGCCAGTAGAACTCCAGGGACAGGGAGGACTAATGAAAAACTGTTTTTT
TRBD2,-,TRBV20-1,TRBJ2-7,CSASRTSGGGEQYF,TGCAGTGCTTCCCGGACTAGCGGAGGGGGGGAGCAGTACTTC
-,many,TRBV7-2,TRBJ2-7,CASSTYQGHEQYF,TGTGCCAGCAGCACCTACCAGGGCCACGAGCAGTACTTC
-,many,TRBV12-3/TRBV12-4,TRBJ2-5,CASCPSNLQETQYF,TGTGCCAGCTGCCCATCGAACTTACAAGAGACCCAGTACTTC
-,many,TRBV7-6,TRBJ2-7,CASSQGLGRSYEQYF,TGTGCCAGCAGCCAGGGACTTGGCCGCTCCTACGAGCAGTACTTC
-,-,TRBV12-3/TRBV12-4,TRBJ1-6,CASSSVGSPLHF,TGTGCCAGCAGTTCGGTTGGTTCACCCCTCCACTTT
TRBD2,-,TRBV4-2,TRBJ2-7,CASSQEGARGAYEQYF,TGTGCCAGCAGCCAAGAGGGCGCGCGGGGGGCCTACGAGCAGTACTTC
-,-,TRBV30,TRBJ2-7,CAWKPGTGGYEQYF,TGTGCCTGGAAACCCGGGACTGGAGGCTACGAGCAGTACTTC
TRBD1,few,TRBV19,TRBJ2-2,CASRSTGWNTGELFF,TGTGCCAGTCGCTCGACAGGGTGGAACACCGGGGAGCTGTTTTTT
-,few,TRBV11-2,TRBJ2-3,CASSLAKRYTDTQYF,TGTGCCAGCAGCTTAGCTAAGCGGTACACAGATACGCAGTATTTT
-,few,TRBV24-1,TRBJ2-2,CATSDPQGRTNTGELFF,TGTGCCACCAGTGATCCCCAGGGCAGAACGAACACCGGGGAGCTGTTTTTT
-,-,TRBV3-1,TRBJ2-2,CVSSQDSKGRLFF,TGTGTCAGCAGCCAAGATTCTAAGGGCAGGCTGTTTTTT
-,-,TRBV20-1,TRBJ1-1,CSARGWWSSNTEAFF,TGCAGTGCTAGGGGATGGTGGTCGTCGAACACTGAAGCTTTCTTT